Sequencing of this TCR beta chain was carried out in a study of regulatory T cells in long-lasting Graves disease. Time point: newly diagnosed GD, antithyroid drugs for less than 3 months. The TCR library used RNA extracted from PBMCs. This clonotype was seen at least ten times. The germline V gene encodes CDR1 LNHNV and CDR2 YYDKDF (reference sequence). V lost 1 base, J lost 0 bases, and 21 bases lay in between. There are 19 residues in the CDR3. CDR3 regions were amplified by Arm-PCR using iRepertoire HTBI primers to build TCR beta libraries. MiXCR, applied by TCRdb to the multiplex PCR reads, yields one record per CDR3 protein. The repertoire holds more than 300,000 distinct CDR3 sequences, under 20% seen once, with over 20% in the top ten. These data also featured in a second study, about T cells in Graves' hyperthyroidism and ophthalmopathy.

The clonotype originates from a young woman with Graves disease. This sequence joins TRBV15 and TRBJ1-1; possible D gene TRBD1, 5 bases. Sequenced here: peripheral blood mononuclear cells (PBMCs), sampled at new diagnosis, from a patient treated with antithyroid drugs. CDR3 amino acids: CATSRVSIVQGYMNTEAFF. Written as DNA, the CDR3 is TGTGCCACCAGCAGAGTTTCAATAGTGCAGGGTTACATGAACACTGAAGCTTTCTTT. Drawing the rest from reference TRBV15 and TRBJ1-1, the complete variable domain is DAMVIQNPRYQVTQFGKPVTLSCSQTLNHNVMYWYQQKSSQAPKLLFHYYDKDFNNEADTPDNFQSRRPNTSFCFLDIRSPGLGDTAMYLCATSRVSIVQGYMNTEAFFGQGTRLTVV.